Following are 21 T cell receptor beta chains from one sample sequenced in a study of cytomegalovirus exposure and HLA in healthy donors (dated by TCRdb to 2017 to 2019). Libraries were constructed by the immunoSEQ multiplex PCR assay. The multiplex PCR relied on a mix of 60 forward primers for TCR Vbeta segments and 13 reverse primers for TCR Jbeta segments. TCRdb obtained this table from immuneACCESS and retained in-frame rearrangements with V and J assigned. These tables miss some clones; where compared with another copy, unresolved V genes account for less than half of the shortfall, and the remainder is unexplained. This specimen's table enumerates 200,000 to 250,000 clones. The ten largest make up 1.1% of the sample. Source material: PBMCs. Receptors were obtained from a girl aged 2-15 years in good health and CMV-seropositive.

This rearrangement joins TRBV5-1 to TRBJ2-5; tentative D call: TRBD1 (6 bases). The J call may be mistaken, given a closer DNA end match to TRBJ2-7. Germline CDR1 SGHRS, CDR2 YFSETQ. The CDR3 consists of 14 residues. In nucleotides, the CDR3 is TGCGCCAGCAGCCCCCAGACAGGAAACTACGAGCAGTACTTC. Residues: CASSPQTGNYEQYF.

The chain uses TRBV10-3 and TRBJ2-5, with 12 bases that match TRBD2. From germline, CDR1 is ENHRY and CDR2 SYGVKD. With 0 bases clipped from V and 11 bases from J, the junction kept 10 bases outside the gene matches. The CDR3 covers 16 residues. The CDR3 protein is CAISESAASGRVEQYF. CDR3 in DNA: TGTGCCATCAGTGAGTCGGCGGCTAGCGGGAGGGTAGAGCAGTACTTC.

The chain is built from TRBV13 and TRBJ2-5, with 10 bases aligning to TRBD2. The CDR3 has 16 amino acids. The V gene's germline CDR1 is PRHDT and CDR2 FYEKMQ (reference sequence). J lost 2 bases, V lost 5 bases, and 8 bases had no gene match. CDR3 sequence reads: CASSASGGGSQETQYF. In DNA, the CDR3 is TGTGCCAGCAGCGCTAGCGGGGGCGGCTCGCAAGAGACCCAGTACTTC.

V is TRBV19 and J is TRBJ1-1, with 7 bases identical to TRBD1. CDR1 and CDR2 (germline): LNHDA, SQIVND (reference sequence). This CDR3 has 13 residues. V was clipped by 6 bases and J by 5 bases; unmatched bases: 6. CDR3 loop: CASRATGKTEAFF. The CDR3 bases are TGTGCCAGTAGGGCGACAGGGAAAACTGAAGCTTTCTTT. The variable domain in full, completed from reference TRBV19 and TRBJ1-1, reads DGGITQSPKYLFRKEGQNVTLSCEQNLNHDAMYWYRQDPGQGLRLIYYSQIVNDFQKGDIAEGYSVSREKKESFPLTVTSAQKNPTAFYLCASRATGKTEAFFGQGTRLTVV.

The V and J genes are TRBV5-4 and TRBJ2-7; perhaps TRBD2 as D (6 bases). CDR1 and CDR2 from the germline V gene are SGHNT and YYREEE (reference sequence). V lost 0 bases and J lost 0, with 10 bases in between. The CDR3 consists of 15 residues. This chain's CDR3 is CASSLELAVSYEQYF. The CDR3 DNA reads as TGTGCCAGCAGCTTGGAACTAGCTGTCTCCTACGAGCAGTACTTC. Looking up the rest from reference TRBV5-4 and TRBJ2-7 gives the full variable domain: ETGVTQSPTHLIKTRGQQVTLRCSSQSGHNTVSWYQQALGQGPQFIFQYYREEENGRGNFPPRFSGLQFPNYSSELNVNALELDDSALYLCASSLELAVSYEQYFGPGTRLTVT.

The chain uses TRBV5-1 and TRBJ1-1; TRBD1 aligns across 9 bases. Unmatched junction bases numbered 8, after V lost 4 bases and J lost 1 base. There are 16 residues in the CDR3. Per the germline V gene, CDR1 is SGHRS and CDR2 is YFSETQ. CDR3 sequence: CASSPSRDRANTEAFF. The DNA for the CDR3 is TGCGCCAGCAGCCCCTCCCGGGACAGGGCGAACACTGAAGCTTTCTTT.

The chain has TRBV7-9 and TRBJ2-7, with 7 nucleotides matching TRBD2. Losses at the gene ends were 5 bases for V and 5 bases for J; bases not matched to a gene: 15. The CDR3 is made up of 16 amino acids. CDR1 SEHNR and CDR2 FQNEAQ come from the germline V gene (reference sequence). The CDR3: CASSPIRAGFQDEQYF. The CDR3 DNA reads TGTGCCAGCAGCCCGATCCGAGCGGGATTTCAGGACGAGCAGTACTTC.

CDR3 sequence: CASSIELGTSTDTQYF. Here the CDR3 DNA reads TGTGCCAGTAGTATAGAACTGGGGACTAGCACAGATACGCAGTATTTT. The J gene is TRBJ2-3, the V gene TRBV19, with TRBD2 as a possible D gene (6 bases). The CDR3 is 16 residues long. Trimming removed 0 bases at V and 0 bases at J, with 10 bases between. CDR1 is LNHDA and CDR2 is SQIVND in the germline V gene (reference sequence).

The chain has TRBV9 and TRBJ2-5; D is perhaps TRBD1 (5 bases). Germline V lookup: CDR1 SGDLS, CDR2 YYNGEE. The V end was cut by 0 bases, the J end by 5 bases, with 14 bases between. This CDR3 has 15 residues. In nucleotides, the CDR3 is TGTGCCAGCAGCGTAGCTATAGGGGTGGGTGAGACCCAGTACTTC. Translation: CASSVAIGVGETQYF.

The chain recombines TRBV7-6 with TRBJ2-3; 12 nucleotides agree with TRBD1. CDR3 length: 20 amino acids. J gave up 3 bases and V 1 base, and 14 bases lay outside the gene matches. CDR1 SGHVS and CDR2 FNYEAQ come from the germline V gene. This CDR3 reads CASSLGDRGHVAGWTDTQYF. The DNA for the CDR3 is TGTGCCAGCAGCTTAGGGGACAGGGGGCATGTGGCGGGATGGACAGATACGCAGTATTTT.

DNA for the CDR3: TGTGCCAGCAGCCGCACAGGGAACACTGAAGCTTTCTTT. It specifies CASSRTGNTEAFF. This sequence joins TRBV9 and TRBJ1-1; possibly TRBD1 for D (5 bases). This CDR3 spans 13 amino acids. Germline lookup yields CDR1 SGDLS and CDR2 YYNGEE. V dropped 4 bases and J dropped 1 base, with 8 bases sitting between them.

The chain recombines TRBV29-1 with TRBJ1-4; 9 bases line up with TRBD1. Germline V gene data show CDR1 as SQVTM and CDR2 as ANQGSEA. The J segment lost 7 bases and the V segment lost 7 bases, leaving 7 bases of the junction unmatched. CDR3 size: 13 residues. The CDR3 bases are TGCAGCGCCGAACAGGGGGCGGCTGAAAAACTGTTTTTT. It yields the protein CSAEQGAAEKLFF.

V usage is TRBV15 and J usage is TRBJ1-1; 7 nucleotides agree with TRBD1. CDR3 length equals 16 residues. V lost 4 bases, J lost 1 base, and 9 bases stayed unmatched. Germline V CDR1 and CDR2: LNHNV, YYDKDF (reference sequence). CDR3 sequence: CATSTTRRGPNTEAFF. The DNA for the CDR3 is TGTGCCACCAGCACAACTAGGAGGGGGCCGAACACTGAAGCTTTCTTT.

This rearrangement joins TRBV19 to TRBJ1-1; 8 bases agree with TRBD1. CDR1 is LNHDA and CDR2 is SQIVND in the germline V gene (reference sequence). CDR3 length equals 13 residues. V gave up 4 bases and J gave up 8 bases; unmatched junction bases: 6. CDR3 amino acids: CASSKGQGTEAFF. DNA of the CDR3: TGTGCCAGTAGTAAAGGACAGGGCACCGAAGCTTTCTTT. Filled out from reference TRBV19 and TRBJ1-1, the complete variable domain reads DGGITQSPKYLFRKEGQNVTLSCEQNLNHDAMYWYRQDPGQGLRLIYYSQIVNDFQKGDIAEGYSVSREKKESFPLTVTSAQKNPTAFYLCASSKGQGTEAFFGQGTRLTVV.

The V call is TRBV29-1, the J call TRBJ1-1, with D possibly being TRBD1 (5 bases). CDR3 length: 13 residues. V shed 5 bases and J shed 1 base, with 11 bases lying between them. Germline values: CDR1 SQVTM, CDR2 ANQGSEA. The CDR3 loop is CSVWGSSNTEAFF. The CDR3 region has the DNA TGCAGCGTTTGGGGCAGTTCGAACACTGAAGCTTTCTTT.

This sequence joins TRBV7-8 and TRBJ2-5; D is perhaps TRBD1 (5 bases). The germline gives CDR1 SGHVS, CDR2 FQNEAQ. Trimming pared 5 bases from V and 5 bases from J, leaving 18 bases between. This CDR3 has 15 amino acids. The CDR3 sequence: CASSTTTQVHETQYF. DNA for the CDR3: TGTGCCAGCAGCACCACAACACAGGTGCACGAGACCCAGTACTTC.

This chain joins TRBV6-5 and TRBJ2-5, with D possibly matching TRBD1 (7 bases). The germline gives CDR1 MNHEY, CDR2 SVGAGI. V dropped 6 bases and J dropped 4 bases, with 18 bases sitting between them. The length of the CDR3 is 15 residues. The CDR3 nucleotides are TGTGCCAGCAGGCGGGACACAGGGGTAGGAGAGACCCAGTACTTC. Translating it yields CASRRDTGVGETQYF.

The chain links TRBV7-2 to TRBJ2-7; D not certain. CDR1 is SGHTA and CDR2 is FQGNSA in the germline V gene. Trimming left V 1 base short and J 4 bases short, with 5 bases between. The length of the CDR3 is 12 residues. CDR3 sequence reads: CASSLGAYEQYF. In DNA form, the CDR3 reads TGTGCCAGCAGCTTAGGAGCGTACGAGCAGTACTTC. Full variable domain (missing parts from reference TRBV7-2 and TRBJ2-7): GAGVSQSPSNKVTEKGKDVELRCDPISGHTALYWYRQSLGQGLEFLIYFQGNSAPDKSGLPSDRFSAERTGGSVSTLTIQRTQQEDSAVYLCASSLGAYEQYFGPGTRLTVT.

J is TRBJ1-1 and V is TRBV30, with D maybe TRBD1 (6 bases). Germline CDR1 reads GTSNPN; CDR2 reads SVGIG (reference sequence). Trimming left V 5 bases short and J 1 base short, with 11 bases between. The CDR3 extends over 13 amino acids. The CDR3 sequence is CAWSGHQNTEAFF. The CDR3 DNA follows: TGTGCCTGGTCGGGACATCAGAACACTGAAGCTTTCTTT.

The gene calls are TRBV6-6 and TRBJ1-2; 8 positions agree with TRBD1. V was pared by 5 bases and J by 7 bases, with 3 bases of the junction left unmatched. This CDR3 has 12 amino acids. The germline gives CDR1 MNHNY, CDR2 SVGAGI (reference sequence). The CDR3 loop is CASSTGGAGYTF. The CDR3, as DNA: TGTGCCAGCAGTACAGGGGGAGCTGGCTACACCTTC.

CDR3 nucleotides: TGTGCCAGCAGTGAATGGGCAAACATGAACACTGAAGCTTTCTTT. It is translated as CASSEWANMNTEAFF. The chain combines TRBV25-1 with TRBJ1-1; D gene ambiguous. Germline CDR1 is MGHDK and CDR2 is SYGVNS. Trimming pared 1 base from V and 0 bases from J, leaving 9 bases between. The CDR3 consists of 15 residues. The whole variable domain, filled in from reference TRBV25-1 and TRBJ1-1, reads EADIYQTPRYLVIGTGKKITLECSQTMGHDKMYWYQQDPGMELHLIHYSYGVNSTEKGDLSSESTVSRIRTEHFPLTLESARPSHTSQYLCASSEWANMNTEAFFGQGTRLTVV.